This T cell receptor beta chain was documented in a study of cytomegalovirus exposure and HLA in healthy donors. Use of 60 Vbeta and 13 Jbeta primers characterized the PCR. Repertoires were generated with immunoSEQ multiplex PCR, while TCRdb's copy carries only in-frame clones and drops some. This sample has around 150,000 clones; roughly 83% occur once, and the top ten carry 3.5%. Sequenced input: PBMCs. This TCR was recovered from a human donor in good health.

The chain's CDR3 is CASSLYWETQYF. The DNA for the CDR3 is TGTGCCAGCAGTTTATACTGGGAGACCCAGTACTTC. V and J are TRBV28 and TRBJ2-5; D is unclear. With 1 base removed from V and 5 bases from J, the gap between germline ends came to 5 bases. Per germline, CDR1 MDHEN and CDR2 SYDVKM. The CDR3 spans 12 residues.